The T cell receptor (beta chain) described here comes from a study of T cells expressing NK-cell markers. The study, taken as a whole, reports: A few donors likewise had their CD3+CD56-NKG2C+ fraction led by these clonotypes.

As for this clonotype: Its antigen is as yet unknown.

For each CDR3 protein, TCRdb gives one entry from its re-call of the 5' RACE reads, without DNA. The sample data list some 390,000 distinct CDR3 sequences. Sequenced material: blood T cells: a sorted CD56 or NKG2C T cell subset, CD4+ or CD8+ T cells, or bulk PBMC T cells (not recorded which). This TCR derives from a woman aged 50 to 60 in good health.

Here the CDR3 reads CASSPLTDTREKLFF. The chain joins TRBV11-2 to TRBJ1-4; TCRdb's assignment of TRBD1 cannot be checked, as there is no DNA. The germline CDR1 and CDR2 sequences are SGHAT and FQNNGV. CDR3 length: 15 amino acids.